This T cell receptor (beta chain) was sequenced in a study of OX40 agonist ivuxolimab in advanced cancers. CDR1 and CDR2 (germline): MNHNY, SVGAGI (reference sequence). The V and J ends lost 7 bases and 8 bases respectively, with 23 bases between them. The CDR3 spans 16 residues. Sequencing used immunoSEQ multiplex PCR; TCRdb keeps in-frame clones, though not all of them. The table lists over 40,000 clones, roughly 86% of them singletons. The sequence came from an adult with an advanced solid tumor such as melanoma, head and neck, liver or kidney cancer. The input for sequencing was CD4+ or CD8+ T cells sorted from blood, taken in a trial of the OX40 agonist ivuxolimab. The J gene is TRBJ1-4, the V gene TRBV6-6; D is perhaps TRBD1 (5 bases). Written as DNA, the CDR3 is TGTGCCAGCACTCCAAAAAGGCAGGGAGGGCAAGAAAAACTGTTTTTT. Encoded protein: CASTPKRQGGQEKLFF.